These T cell receptor beta chains were read from a single sample in a study of T cells in localized non-small cell lung cancer. Method: immunoSEQ multiplex PCR; TCRdb's copy keeps in-frame clones and lacks some. The sample records some 39,000 clones, about four fifths being singletons. The source material was PBMCs, sampled before any cancer treatment. These TCRs come from a woman aged 35-70 years with stage II squamous cell lung carcinoma. CDR3s include the opening cysteine and the closing phenylalanine or tryptophan. A D gene is named only where the DNA matches it firmly. Part of the rows lack a size; the others show once, few, many or a class for expanded clones.

v_call	clone_size	d_call	j_call	cdr3_aa	cdr3_nt
TRBV15	.	.	TRBJ2-3	CATSRDELATRTDTQYF	TGTGCCACCAGCAGAGATGAGCTAGCGACCCGCACAGATACGCAGTATTTT
TRBV5-1	.	TRBD2	TRBJ2-7	CASSLAGGSFDEQYF	TGCGCCAGCAGCTTGGCGGGCGGGAGTTTCGACGAGCAGTACTTC
TRBV2	few	TRBD1	TRBJ1-1	CASRQGQDTEAFF	TGTGCCAGCCGGCAGGGACAGGACACTGAAGCTTTCTTT
TRBV5-1	.	TRBD1	TRBJ2-3	CASSLGQGETDTQYF	TGCGCCAGCAGCTTGGGACAGGGGGAGACAGATACGCAGTATTTT
TRBV4-3	.	.	TRBJ2-7	CASSQKKSAEYEQYF	TGCGCCAGCAGCCAAAAAAAGTCGGCAGAGTACGAGCAGTACTTC
TRBV7-2	.	.	TRBJ1-1	CASSFGAQNTEAFF	TGTGCCAGCAGCTTCGGGGCCCAGAACACTGAAGCTTTCTTT
TRBV7-2	few	.	TRBJ1-4	CASSLAGRGNEKLFF	TGTGCCAGCAGCTTAGCCGGGAGGGGGAATGAAAAACTGTTTTTT
TRBV5-4	.	.	TRBJ1-4	CASSFGGSLANEKLFF	TGTGCCAGCAGCTTTGGAGGGTCGCTAGCTAATGAAAAACTGTTTTTT
TRBV6-1	.	TRBD2	TRBJ2-7	CASSEGLAGLSSYEQYF	TGTGCCAGCAGTGAAGGGCTAGCGGGCCTTTCCTCCTACGAGCAGTACTTC
TRBV28	once	.	TRBJ1-5	CASSLNGRGSNQPQHF	TGTGCCAGCAGTTTAAACGGCAGGGGAAGCAATCAGCCCCAGCATTTT
TRBV11-2	.	.	TRBJ1-2	CASSPPGIWGYTF	TGTGCCAGCAGCCCCCCGGGCATTTGGGGCTACACCTTC
TRBV5-5	.	TRBD1	TRBJ1-6	CASSTGTEGYSSYNSPLHF	TGTGCCAGCAGCACCGGGACAGAAGGTTACAGCTCCTATAATTCACCCCTCCACTTT
TRBV5-1	.	TRBD1	TRBJ2-5	CASSFLPGQGAEETQYF	TGCGCCAGCAGCTTTCTCCCCGGACAGGGGGCGGAGGAGACCCAGTACTTC
TRBV5-1	.	TRBD1	TRBJ2-7	CASSRLSPRGLYEQYF	TGCGCCAGCAGCCGCCTTAGTCCAAGGGGGCTCTACGAGCAGTACTTC
TRBV19	.	.	TRBJ1-2	CASSMGSNYGYTF	TGTGCCAGTAGTATGGGGAGTAACTATGGCTACACCTTC
TRBV5-5	.	.	TRBJ2-1	CASSLAWGSYNEQFF	TGTGCCAGCAGCTTAGCATGGGGCTCCTACAATGAGCAGTTCTTC
TRBV6-6	.	.	TRBJ2-3	CASSYSPGADTQYF	TGTGCCAGCAGTTACTCGCCAGGAGCTGATACGCAGTATTTT
TRBV28	.	TRBD2	TRBJ2-5	CASRRTSGSQETQYF	TGTGCCAGCAGACGGACTAGCGGGAGCCAAGAGACCCAGTACTTC
TRBV7-9	.	.	TRBJ2-3	CASSPPGDLEGLQSDTQYF	TGTGCCAGCAGCCCCCCCGGCGACCTCGAGGGGTTGCAGTCAGATACGCAGTATTTT
TRBV11-3	.	TRBD1	TRBJ1-2	CASSLVGTGTYGYTF	TGTGCCAGCAGCTTAGTCGGGACAGGGACCTATGGCTACACCTTC
TRBV10-3	.	.	TRBJ1-3	CAIRDSRSGNTIYF	TGTGCCATCAGGGACTCCCGCTCTGGAAACACCATATATTTT
TRBV6-5	.	.	TRBJ1-5	CASSLHPRNQPQHF	TGTGCCAGCAGTCTCCACCCCCGCAATCAGCCCCAGCATTTT
TRBV9	.	.	TRBJ1-2	CASSVSQESYGYTF	TGTGCCAGCAGCGTGTCTCAGGAAAGCTATGGCTACACCTTC
TRBV7-9	.	.	TRBJ2-5	CASSPGTFLQETQYF	TGTGCCAGCAGCCCCGGGACATTCCTACAAGAGACCCAGTACTTC